This TCR beta chain comes out of a study of CD8+ T cells in alopecia areata. This sample's treatment: oral pan-JAK inhibitor, 5-10 mg twice daily. The sequencing template was cDNA reverse transcribed from extracted RNA. Assay used: immunoSEQ multiplex PCR; TCRdb lists only in-frame clones, some missing. The sample lists more than 200,000 clones; 43% were seen once. This clone was detected ten times or more. The source is a human donor with alopecia areata. The sample consisted of CD4+ T cells sorted from blood, taken around week 37, from a patient treated with tofacitinib.

CDR3 nucleotides: TGTGCCATCAGTGAGTCTGACAGGGGCTTCCCTGAAGCTTTCTTT. Residues: CAISESDRGFPEAFF. V and J are TRBV10-3 and TRBJ1-1; 8 nucleotides agree with TRBD1. The CDR3 has 15 residues. With V trimmed by 0 bases and J by 6 bases, 6 bases remained unmatched. CDR1 is ENHRY and CDR2 is SYGVKD in the germline V gene.